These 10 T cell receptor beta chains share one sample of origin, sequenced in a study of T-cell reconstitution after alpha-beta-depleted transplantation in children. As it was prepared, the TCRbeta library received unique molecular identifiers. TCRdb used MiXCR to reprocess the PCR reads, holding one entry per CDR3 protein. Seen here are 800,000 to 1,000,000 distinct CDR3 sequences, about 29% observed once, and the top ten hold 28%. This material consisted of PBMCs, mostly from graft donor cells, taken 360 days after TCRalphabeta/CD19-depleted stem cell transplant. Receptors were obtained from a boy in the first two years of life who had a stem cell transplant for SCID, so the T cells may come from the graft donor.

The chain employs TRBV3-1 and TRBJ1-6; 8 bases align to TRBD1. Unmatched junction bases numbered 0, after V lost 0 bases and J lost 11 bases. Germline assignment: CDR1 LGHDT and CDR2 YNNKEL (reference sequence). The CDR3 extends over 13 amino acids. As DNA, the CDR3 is TGTGCCAGCAGCCAAGAACAGGGGGCACCCCTCCACTTT. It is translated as CASSQEQGAPLHF.

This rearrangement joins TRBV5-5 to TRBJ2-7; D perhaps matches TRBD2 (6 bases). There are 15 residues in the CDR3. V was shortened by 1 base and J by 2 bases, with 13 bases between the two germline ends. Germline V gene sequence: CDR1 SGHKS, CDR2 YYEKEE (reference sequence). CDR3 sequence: CASSLLEGPAYEQYF. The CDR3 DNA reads TGTGCCAGCAGCTTGTTGGAGGGGCCAGCCTACGAGCAGTACTTC.

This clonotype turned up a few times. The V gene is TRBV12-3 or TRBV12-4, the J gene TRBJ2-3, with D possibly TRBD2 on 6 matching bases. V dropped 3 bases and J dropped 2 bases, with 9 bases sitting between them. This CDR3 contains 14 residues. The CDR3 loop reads CASSLTGDTDTQYF. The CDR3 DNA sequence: TGTGCCAGCAGTTTGACGGGGGACACAGATACGCAGTATTTT.

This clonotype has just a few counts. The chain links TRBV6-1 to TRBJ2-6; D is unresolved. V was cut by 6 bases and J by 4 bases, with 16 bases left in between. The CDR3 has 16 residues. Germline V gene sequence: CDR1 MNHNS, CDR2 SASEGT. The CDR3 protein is CASSPYGEAGANVLTF. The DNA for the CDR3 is TGTGCCAGCAGCCCCTACGGAGAAGCGGGGGCCAACGTCCTGACTTTC.

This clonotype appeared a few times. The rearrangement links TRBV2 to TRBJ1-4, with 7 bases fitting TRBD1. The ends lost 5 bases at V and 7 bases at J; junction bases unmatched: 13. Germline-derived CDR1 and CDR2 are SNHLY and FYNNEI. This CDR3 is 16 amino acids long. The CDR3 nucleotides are TGTGCCAGCAGTTCCACCCAGACAGGGAGACCTGAAAAACTGTTTTTT. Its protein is CASSSTQTGRPEKLFF.

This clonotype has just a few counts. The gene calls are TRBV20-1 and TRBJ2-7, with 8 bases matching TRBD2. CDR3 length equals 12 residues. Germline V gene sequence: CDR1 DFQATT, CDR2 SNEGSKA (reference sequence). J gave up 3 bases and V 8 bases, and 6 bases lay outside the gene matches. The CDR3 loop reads CSSRGGDYEQYF. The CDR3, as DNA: TGCAGTTCACGGGGGGGCGACTACGAGCAGTACTTC.

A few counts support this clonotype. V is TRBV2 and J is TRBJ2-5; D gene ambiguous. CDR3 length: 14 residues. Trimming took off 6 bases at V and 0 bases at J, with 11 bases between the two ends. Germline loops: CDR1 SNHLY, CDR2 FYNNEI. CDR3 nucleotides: TGTGCCAGCAGGCAAGGGTCGAACCAAGAGACCCAGTACTTC. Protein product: CASRQGSNQETQYF.

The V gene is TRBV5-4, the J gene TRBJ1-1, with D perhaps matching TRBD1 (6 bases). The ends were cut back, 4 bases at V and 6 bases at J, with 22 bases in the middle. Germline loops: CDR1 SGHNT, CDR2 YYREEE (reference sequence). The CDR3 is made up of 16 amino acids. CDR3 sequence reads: CASSRQFSGAGAEAFF. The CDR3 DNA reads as TGTGCCAGCAGCCGGCAATTCTCGGGGGCGGGGGCTGAAGCTTTCTTT.

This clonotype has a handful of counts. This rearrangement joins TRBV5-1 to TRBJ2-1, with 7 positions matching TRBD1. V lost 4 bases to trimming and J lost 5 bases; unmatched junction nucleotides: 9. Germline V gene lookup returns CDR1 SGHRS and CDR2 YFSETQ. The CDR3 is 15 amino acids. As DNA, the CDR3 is TGCGCCAGCAGCCGACAGGGAATTTCGGACAATGAGCAGTTCTTC. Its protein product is CASSRQGISDNEQFF. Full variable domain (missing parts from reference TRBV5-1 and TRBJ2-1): KAGVTQTPRYLIKTRGQQVTLSCSPISGHRSVSWYQQTPGQGLQFLFEYFSETQRNKGNFPGRFSGRQFSNSRSEMNVSTLELGDSALYLCASSRQGISDNEQFFGPGTRLTVL.

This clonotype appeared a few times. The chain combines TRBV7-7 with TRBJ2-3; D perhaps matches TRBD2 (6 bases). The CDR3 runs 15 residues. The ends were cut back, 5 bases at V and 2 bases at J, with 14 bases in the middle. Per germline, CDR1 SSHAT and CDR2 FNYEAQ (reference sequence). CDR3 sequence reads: CASSPGGTVTDTQYF. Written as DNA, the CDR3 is TGTGCCAGCAGCCCCGGGGGAACAGTCACAGATACGCAGTATTTT.